Below, one T cell receptor beta chain is given with its context. The antigen is not known. The length of the CDR3 is 15 residues. V was shortened by 8 bases and J by 0 bases, with 11 bases between the two germline ends. Germline values: CDR1 SGHTA, CDR2 FQGNSA. This sample is drawn from a study of blood T cells in healthy people across ages. Findings of the study overall: In these data, TCR beta diversity tracked strongly with naive T cell percentage.

Together with a sample-barcoded 5' primer, a J-beta primer mix was included in a second PCR lasting roughly 6 to 12 cycles. Each sample provided no less than 2.5 million CDR3-containing paired-end reads. From the 5' RACE reads, TCRdb called clonotypes with MiXCR, one entry per CDR3 protein. The sample gives about 680,000 distinct CDR3 sequences, over 45% of which show up once; around 32% is in the top ten. Collection of 9 to 10 milliliters of peripheral blood was performed for each donor. This receptor was obtained from a woman between 55 and 75 years old in good health. The chain recombines TRBV7-2 with TRBJ2-6, with D maybe TRBD2 (5 bases). The sequenced material came from blood. The CDR3 spells CASGSAVSGANVLTF. CDR3 nucleotides: TGTGCCAGCGGTTCAGCGGTCTCTGGGGCCAACGTCCTGACTTTC.